The 10 T cell receptor beta chains reported below all come from one sample, sequenced in a study of cytomegalovirus exposure and HLA in healthy donors. It was with 60 Vbeta and 13 Jbeta primers that the PCR ran. Libraries were prepared by immunoSEQ multiplex PCR; TCRdb keeps only in-frame clonotypes and omits some of them. Here the sample table reports approximately 170,000 clones. Sequenced material: PBMCs. These receptors all stem from a young woman in good health and CMV-seropositive.

The V gene is TRBV5-1, the J gene TRBJ1-1; the D gene is possibly TRBD1 (5 bases). Trimming took off 1 base at V and 0 bases at J, with 7 bases between the two ends. Per the germline V gene, CDR1 is SGHRS and CDR2 is YFSETQ. The CDR3 sequence is 14 residues long. The CDR3: CASSLQGMNTEAFF. The CDR3 coding sequence is TGCGCCAGCAGCTTGCAGGGCATGAACACTGAAGCTTTCTTT. The complete variable domain, with remaining parts taken from reference TRBV5-1 and TRBJ1-1, reads KAGVTQTPRYLIKTRGQQVTLSCSPISGHRSVSWYQQTPGQGLQFLFEYFSETQRNKGNFPGRFSGRQFSNSRSEMNVSTLELGDSALYLCASSLQGMNTEAFFGQGTRLTVV.

The V call is TRBV29-1, the J call TRBJ1-2; D remains ambiguous. Deletions cut 5 bases from V and 2 bases from J, with 6 bases between. Germline CDR1 reads SQVTM; CDR2 reads ANQGSEA. The CDR3 is made up of 11 amino acids. CDR3 sequence: CSVYLNYGYTF. For the CDR3, the DNA is TGCAGCGTTTACTTGAACTATGGCTACACCTTC.

The V call is TRBV19, the J call TRBJ2-5; a possible D gene is TRBD2 (6 bases). The CDR3 covers 17 residues. Germline CDR1 LNHDA, CDR2 SQIVND (reference sequence). Trimming took 1 base from V and 1 from J, leaving 16 bases between them. The CDR3 spells CASSIGGERGIQETQYF. The DNA of the CDR3 is TGTGCCAGTAGTATAGGGGGGGAACGGGGCATCCAAGAGACCCAGTACTTC.

On this clone itself: This CDR3 is also generated by other DNA sequences in the sample. CDR3 sequence: CASSEDRVGATNEKLFF. The CDR3 DNA reads as TGTGCCAGCAGTGAGGACAGGGTTGGGGCAACTAATGAAAAACTGTTTTTT. The rearrangement links TRBV2 to TRBJ1-4; 8 bases are a match to TRBD1. The CDR3 contains 17 residues. V dropped 3 bases and J dropped 0; count of bases not matched to a gene: 6. Per germline, CDR1 SNHLY and CDR2 FYNNEI.

The chain couples TRBV15 to TRBJ1-3; D not resolved. CDR3 length: 15 residues. Deletions cut 0 bases from V and 4 bases from J, with 10 bases between. Germline V gene lookup returns CDR1 LNHNV and CDR2 YYDKDF (reference sequence). DNA of the CDR3: TGTGCCACCAGCAGAGATGTGACACAAGGAAACACCATATATTTT. The encoded protein is CATSRDVTQGNTIYF.

V usage is TRBV7-2 and J usage is TRBJ1-1, with D uncertain. This CDR3 is built from 16 residues. The V end lost 1 base, the J end lost 1 base, and 13 bases lay between the germline ends. The germline CDR1 and CDR2 sequences are SGHTA and FQGNSA. The CDR3 coding sequence is TGTGCCAGCAGCTTAGTGTTTCAGAGGCGGAACACTGAAGCTTTCTTT. Protein: CASSLVFQRRNTEAFF.

V and J are TRBV19 and TRBJ2-5, with 7 positions matching TRBD1. CDR1 is LNHDA and CDR2 is SQIVND in the germline V gene (reference sequence). V lost 8 bases to trimming and J lost 0 bases; unmatched junction nucleotides: 6. This CDR3 has 14 residues. The CDR3: CASRPGQYQETQYF. In nucleotides, the CDR3 is TGTGCCAGTCGCCCGGGACAGTACCAAGAGACCCAGTACTTC.

The chain uses TRBV11-2 and TRBJ2-1; 11 bases agree with TRBD1. J gave up 0 bases and V 5 bases, and 6 bases lay outside the gene matches. Per the germline V gene, CDR1 is SGHAT and CDR2 is FQNNGV. The CDR3 spans 17 residues. In DNA, the CDR3 is TGTGCCAGCAGCCAAGGGACAGGGGGAAGCTCCTACAATGAGCAGTTCTTC. Encoded protein: CASSQGTGGSSYNEQFF.

The V and J genes are TRBV29-1 and TRBJ2-7; 8 positions match TRBD1. CDR3 length: 14 residues. Germline assignment: CDR1 SQVTM and CDR2 ANQGSEA. Trimming cost V 8 bases and J 0 bases; bases outside gene matches: 9. The CDR3 here is CSTMTGAHSYEQYF. CDR3 nucleotides: TGCAGCACCATGACAGGGGCCCACTCCTACGAGCAGTACTTC.

This rearrangement joins TRBV7-2 to TRBJ1-5; D may be TRBD1 (5 bases). V gave up 9 bases and J gave up 0 bases, with 15 bases separating them. The CDR3 loop spans 15 amino acids. Germline CDR1 SGHTA, CDR2 FQGNSA. In DNA form, the CDR3 reads TGTGCCAGTGGGACTCGGACCGATAGCAATCAGCCCCAGCATTTT. Amino acid sequence: CASGTRTDSNQPQHF.